One and the same sample provided the 17 T cell receptor beta chains below, sequenced in a study of blood T cell repertoires in COVID-19. Profiling relied on immunoSEQ multiplex PCR, and the TCRdb table lists in-frame clones only, not all of them. The table records about 190,000 clones, 80% of them present only once. Source material: peripheral blood. These receptors were collected from a man aged 55 to 70 with acute or convalescent COVID-19.

The chain is built from TRBV19 and TRBJ2-1, with 8 positions matching TRBD2. The germline V gene encodes CDR1 LNHDA and CDR2 SQIVND (reference sequence). The CDR3 spans 15 residues. J gave up 9 bases and V 5 bases, and 12 bases lay outside the gene matches. The CDR3 nucleotides are TGTGCCAGTAGTCTATCGAGCGGGAGTCGGCGTGAGCAGTTCTTC. Protein product: CASSLSSGSRREQFF. The variable domain in full, with the rest retrieved from reference TRBV19 and TRBJ2-1, is DGGITQSPKYLFRKEGQNVTLSCEQNLNHDAMYWYRQDPGQGLRLIYYSQIVNDFQKGDIAEGYSVSREKKESFPLTVTSAQKNPTAFYLCASSLSSGSRREQFFGPGTRLTVL.

This sequence joins TRBV6-1 and TRBJ1-1; D gene unclear. The CDR3 runs 14 residues. CDR1 and CDR2 from the germline V gene are MNHNS and SASEGT. V was shortened by 0 bases and J by 4 bases, with 9 bases between the two germline ends. The CDR3 protein is CASSEAPRSTEAFF. DNA for the CDR3: TGTGCCAGCAGTGAAGCGCCCCGGTCCACTGAAGCTTTCTTT.

The rearrangement links TRBV5-4 to TRBJ1-1; possibly TRBD1 for D (6 bases). The CDR3 is 15 amino acids. The ends were cut back, 0 bases at V and 2 bases at J, with 11 bases in the middle. The germline gives CDR1 SGHNT, CDR2 YYREEE (reference sequence). CDR3 DNA sequence: TGTGCCAGCAGCTTGGAGACACAGGGAAACACTGAAGCTTTCTTT. Its protein product is CASSLETQGNTEAFF.

The genes are TRBV5-4 and TRBJ1-4; D uncertain. The CDR3 is 11 residues long. Germline V CDR1 and CDR2: SGHNT, YYREEE (reference sequence). V shed 4 bases and J shed 4 bases, with 2 bases lying between them. The CDR3: CASSRNEKLFF. The DNA for the CDR3 is TGTGCCAGCAGCCGTAATGAAAAACTGTTTTTT.

This chain links TRBV9 with TRBJ1-3; no definite D call. This CDR3 region has 16 residues. V lost 0 bases and J 0 bases, leaving 10 bases between the germline ends. Germline lookup yields CDR1 SGDLS and CDR2 YYNGEE. The chain's CDR3 is CASSVDPGLSGNTIYF. CDR3 coding DNA: TGTGCCAGCAGCGTAGACCCAGGTCTCTCTGGAAACACCATATATTTT.

The chain recombines TRBV30 with TRBJ2-3; 9 bases fit TRBD2. The CDR3 consists of 16 residues. J was trimmed by 0 bases and V by 2 bases; bases with no gene match: 6. CDR1 and CDR2 from the germline V gene are GTSNPN and SVGIG (reference sequence). CDR3 coding DNA: TGTGCCTGGAGTTACGGCGGGAGGGCCAGCACAGATACGCAGTATTTT. It specifies CAWSYGGRASTDTQYF.

This chain connects TRBV6-1 to TRBJ1-1; no clear D gene. CDR3 length: 13 residues. V lost 1 base and J 4 bases, leaving 7 bases between the germline ends. The V gene's germline CDR1 is MNHNS and CDR2 SASEGT. CDR3 bases: TGTGCCAGCAGTGAAGACGGGATCACTGAAGCTTTCTTT. Encoded protein: CASSEDGITEAFF.

The CDR3 DNA sequence: TGTGCCAGTAGTATAGCGGGGGGGCTGGCAGATACGCAGTATTTT. It specifies CASSIAGGLADTQYF. J is TRBJ2-3 and V is TRBV19; 8 positions match TRBD2. CDR1 and CDR2 from the germline V gene are LNHDA and SQIVND (reference sequence). This CDR3 has 15 amino acids. V was pared by 1 base and J by 4 bases, with 4 bases of the junction left unmatched.

This clone was recorded once. The CDR3 protein is CASSVGQSGVPNNSPLHF. In DNA form, the CDR3 reads TGTGCCAGCAGCGTAGGACAGTCAGGGGTCCCGAATAATTCACCCCTCCACTTT. This sequence joins TRBV9 and TRBJ1-6; tentatively, D is TRBD1 (6 bases). In germline, CDR1 is SGDLS, CDR2 YYNGEE. Trimming left V 0 bases short and J 5 bases short, with 18 bases between. This CDR3 is 18 amino acids long. The full variable domain, in which reference TRBV9 and TRBJ1-6 provide the parts outside the CDR3, is DSGVTQTPKHLITATGQRVTLRCSPRSGDLSVYWYQQSLDQGLQFLIQYYNGEERAKGNILERFSAQQFPDLHSELNLSSLELGDSALYFCASSVGQSGVPNNSPLHFGNGTRLTVT.

The chain employs TRBV6-5 and TRBJ2-2, with 8 bases that match TRBD1. CDR3 size: 13 residues. Germline CDR1 reads MNHEY; CDR2 reads SVGAGI. Trimming cost V 7 bases and J 5 bases; bases outside gene matches: 3. CDR3 nucleotides: TGTGCCAGCACCAGGGGGCGGACCGGGGAGCTGTTTTTT. Translating it yields CASTRGRTGELFF.

The genes are TRBV10-2 and TRBJ2-5, with TRBD2 matching 9 bases. CDR1 is WSHSY, CDR2 SAAADI, per germline. This CDR3 region has 15 residues. V shed 3 bases and J 4 bases; nucleotides not matched to a gene: 6. The CDR3 loop is CASSEIAGGGETQYF. As DNA, the CDR3 is TGCGCCAGCAGTGAAATCGCGGGAGGGGGAGAGACCCAGTACTTC.

J is TRBJ1-6 and V is TRBV7-3; 7 nucleotides agree with TRBD1. Unmatched junction bases numbered 1, after V lost 0 bases and J lost 5 bases. The CDR3 contains 15 residues. Per the germline V gene, CDR1 is SGHTA and CDR2 is FQGTGA. The CDR3 here is CASSLTGTDNSPLHF. In DNA, the CDR3 is TGTGCCAGCAGCTTAACGGGGACAGATAATTCACCCCTCCACTTT. Drawing the rest from reference TRBV7-3 and TRBJ1-6, the complete variable domain is GAGVSQTPSNKVTEKGKYVELRCDPISGHTALYWYRQSLGQGPEFLIYFQGTGAADDSGLPNDRFFAVRPEGSVSTLKIQRTERGDSAVYLCASSLTGTDNSPLHFGNGTRLTVT.

The chain is built from TRBV5-6 and TRBJ1-2; the D is unclear. Germline V CDR1 and CDR2: SGHDT, YYEEEE. The CDR3 consists of 14 residues. V gave up 3 bases and J gave up 4 bases, with 13 bases separating them. The CDR3 is CASSWVGESYGYTF. The CDR3 DNA reads TGTGCCAGCAGCTGGGTCGGGGAGTCCTATGGCTACACCTTC.

V is TRBV5-1 and J is TRBJ2-7, with D unclear. Trimming took 2 bases from V and 2 from J, leaving 8 bases between them. The CDR3 loop spans 13 amino acids. Germline V gene lookup returns CDR1 SGHRS and CDR2 YFSETQ. In DNA, the CDR3 is TGCGCCAGCAGCTTCAGTTCGACCTACGAGCAGTACTTC. This codes for CASSFSSTYEQYF.

The chain has TRBV6-5 and TRBJ1-1; D gene ambiguous. Germline loops: CDR1 MNHEY, CDR2 SVGAGI. V was trimmed by 5 bases and J by 0 bases, leaving 10 bases between them. This CDR3 has 14 residues. DNA of the CDR3: TGTGCCAGCAGTCGGGGAGGGATGAACACTGAAGCTTTCTTT. Its protein is CASSRGGMNTEAFF.

This rearrangement joins TRBV6-1 to TRBJ2-2, with D possibly matching TRBD2 (7 bases). This CDR3 contains 15 residues. From germline, CDR1 is MNHNS and CDR2 SASEGT. The ends were cut back, 2 bases at V and 1 base at J, with 8 bases in the middle. CDR3 sequence reads: CASSERGGNTGELFF. The CDR3 bases are TGTGCCAGCAGTGAAAGGGGGGGGAACACCGGGGAGCTGTTTTTT.

V is TRBV15 and J is TRBJ2-1; 9 nucleotides agree with TRBD1. The CDR3 runs 16 residues. Germline V lookup: CDR1 LNHNV, CDR2 YYDKDF (reference sequence). V was clipped by 1 base and J by 14 bases; unmatched bases: 15. CDR3 residues: CATSRGSGTGSFRKFF. The CDR3 bases are TGTGCCACCAGCAGAGGGTCCGGGACAGGGTCTTTTAGGAAGTTCTTC. The variable domain in full, with the rest retrieved from reference TRBV15 and TRBJ2-1, is DAMVIQNPRYQVTQFGKPVTLSCSQTLNHNVMYWYQQKSSQAPKLLFHYYDKDFNNEADTPDNFQSRRPNTSFCFLDIRSPGLGDTAMYLCATSRGSGTGSFRKFFGPGTRLTVL.